This T cell receptor beta chain is from a study of CD8+ T cells in alopecia areata. Treatment defined: oral pan-JAK inhibitor, 5-10 mg twice daily. Extraction and reverse transcription of RNA yielded cDNA as the sequencing template. The table came from immunoSEQ multiplex PCR; TCRdb's copy has only in-frame clones and leaves some out. The sample consists of 200,000 to 250,000 clones, under 75% of them appearing once. V lost 0 bases and J 3 bases, leaving 19 bases between the germline ends. Germline CDR1 and CDR2: MNHNS and SASEGT. The length of the CDR3 is 18 residues. The sequences come from CD4+ T cells sorted from blood, collected at week 4, from a patient treated with tofacitinib. This clonotype was sampled from a human donor with alopecia areata. The rearrangement joins TRBV6-1 to TRBJ2-3, with D tentatively TRBD1 or TRBD2 (6 bases each). CDR3 region: CASSEAPGAGRRTDTQYF. The CDR3 DNA sequence: TGTGCCAGCAGTGAAGCGCCGGGGGCAGGGAGGAGGACAGATACGCAGTATTTT.